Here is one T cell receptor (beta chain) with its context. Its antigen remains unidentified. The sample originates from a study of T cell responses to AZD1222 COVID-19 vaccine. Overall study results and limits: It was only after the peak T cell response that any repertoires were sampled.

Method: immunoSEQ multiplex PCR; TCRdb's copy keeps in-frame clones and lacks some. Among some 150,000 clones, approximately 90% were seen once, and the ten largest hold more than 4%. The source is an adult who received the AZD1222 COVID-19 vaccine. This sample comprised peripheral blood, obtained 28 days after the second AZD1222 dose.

CDR3 sequence reads: CASSLVTGTNEQFF. In DNA form, the CDR3 reads TGTGCCAGCAGCTTAGTGACAGGGACCAATGAGCAGTTCTTC. The chain carries TRBV7-2 and TRBJ2-1, with 7 bases lining up with TRBD1. The CDR3 runs 14 residues. Germline V gene data show CDR1 as SGHTA and CDR2 as FQGNSA. V lost 1 base and J lost 6; bases outside the gene matches: 3.